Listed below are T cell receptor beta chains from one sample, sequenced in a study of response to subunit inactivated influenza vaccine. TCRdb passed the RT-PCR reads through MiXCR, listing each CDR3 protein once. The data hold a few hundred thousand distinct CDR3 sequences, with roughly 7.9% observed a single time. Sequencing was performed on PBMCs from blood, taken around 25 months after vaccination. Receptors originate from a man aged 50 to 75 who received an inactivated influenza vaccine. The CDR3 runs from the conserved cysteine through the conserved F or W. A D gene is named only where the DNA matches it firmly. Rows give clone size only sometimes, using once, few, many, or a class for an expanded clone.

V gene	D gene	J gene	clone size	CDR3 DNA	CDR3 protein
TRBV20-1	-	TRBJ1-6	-	TGCAGTGCCCCCCTCGGTGGCCGCTCACCCCTCCACTTT	CSAPLGGRSPLHF
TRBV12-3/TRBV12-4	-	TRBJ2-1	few	TGTGCCAGCAGTCCACACCCTTCGACCTACAATGAGCAGTTCTTC	CASSPHPSTYNEQFF
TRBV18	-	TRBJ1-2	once	TGTGCCAGCTCCCTCTCAGAAGGTTATGGCTACACCTTC	CASSLSEGYGYTF
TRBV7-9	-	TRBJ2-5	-	TGTGCCAGCAGCCACCGGGACCACCAGTACTTC	CASSHRDHQYF
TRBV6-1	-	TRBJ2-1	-	TGTGCCAGCAGCCAGACTCATCAGGGGTTGGGCAATGAGCAGTTCTTC	CASSQTHQGLGNEQFF
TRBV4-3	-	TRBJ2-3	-	TGCGCCAGCAGCCCGAGGAGCGCAGATACGCAGTATTTT	CASSPRSADTQYF
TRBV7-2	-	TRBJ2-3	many	TGTGCCAGCAGCCGAAGGTCTAGCTCCCCAGATACGCAGTATTTT	CASSRRSSSPDTQYF
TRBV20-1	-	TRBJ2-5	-	TGCAGTGGCTCAGGACTCATCGGCGGTGAGACCCAGTACTTC	CSGSGLIGGETQYF
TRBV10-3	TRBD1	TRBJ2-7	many	TGTGCCATCAGTCACCCGGGACAGGGGGCCTACGAGCAGTACTTC	CAISHPGQGAYEQYF
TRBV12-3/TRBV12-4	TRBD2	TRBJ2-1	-	TGTGCCAGCAGTTCCTACTCTAGCGGGAGGGTCTCCTACAATGAGCAGTTCTTC	CASSSYSSGRVSYNEQFF